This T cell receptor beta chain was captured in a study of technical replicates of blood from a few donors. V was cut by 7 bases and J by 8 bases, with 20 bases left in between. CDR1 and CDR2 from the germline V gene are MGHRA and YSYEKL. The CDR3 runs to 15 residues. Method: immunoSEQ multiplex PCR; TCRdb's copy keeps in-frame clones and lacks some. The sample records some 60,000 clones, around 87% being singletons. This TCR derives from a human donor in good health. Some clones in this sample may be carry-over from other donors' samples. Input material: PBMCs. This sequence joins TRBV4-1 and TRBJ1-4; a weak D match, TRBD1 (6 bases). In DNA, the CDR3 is TGCGCCAGCACCCGTGAGCAGGGGTTGGGGGAAAAACTGTTTTTT. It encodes CASTREQGLGEKLFF.